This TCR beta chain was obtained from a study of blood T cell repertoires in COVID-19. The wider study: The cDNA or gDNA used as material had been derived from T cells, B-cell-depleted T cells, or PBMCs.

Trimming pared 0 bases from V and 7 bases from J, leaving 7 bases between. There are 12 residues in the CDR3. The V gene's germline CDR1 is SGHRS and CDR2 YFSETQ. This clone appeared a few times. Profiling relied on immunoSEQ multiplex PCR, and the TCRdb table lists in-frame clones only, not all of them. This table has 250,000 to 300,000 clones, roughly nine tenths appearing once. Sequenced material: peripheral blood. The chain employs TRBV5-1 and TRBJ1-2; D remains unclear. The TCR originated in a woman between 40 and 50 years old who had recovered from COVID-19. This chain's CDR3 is CASSLGEGGYTF. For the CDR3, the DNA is TGCGCCAGCAGCTTGGGGGAGGGTGGCTACACCTTC. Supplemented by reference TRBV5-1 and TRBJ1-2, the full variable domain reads KAGVTQTPRYLIKTRGQQVTLSCSPISGHRSVSWYQQTPGQGLQFLFEYFSETQRNKGNFPGRFSGRQFSNSRSEMNVSTLELGDSALYLCASSLGEGGYTFGSGTRLTVV.